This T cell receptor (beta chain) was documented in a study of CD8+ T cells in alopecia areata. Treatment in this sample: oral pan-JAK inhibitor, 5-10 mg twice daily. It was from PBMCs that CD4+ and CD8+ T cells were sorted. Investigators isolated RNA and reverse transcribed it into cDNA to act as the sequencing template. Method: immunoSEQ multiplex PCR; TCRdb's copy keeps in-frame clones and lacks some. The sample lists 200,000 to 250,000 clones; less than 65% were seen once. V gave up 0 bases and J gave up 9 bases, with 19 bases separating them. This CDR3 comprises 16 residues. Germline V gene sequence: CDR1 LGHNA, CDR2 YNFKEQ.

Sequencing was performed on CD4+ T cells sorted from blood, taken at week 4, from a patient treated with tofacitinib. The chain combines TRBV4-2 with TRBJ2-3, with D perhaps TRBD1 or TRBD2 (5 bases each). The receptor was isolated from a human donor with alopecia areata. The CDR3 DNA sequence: TGTGCCAGCAGCCAAGACCCCGGGGCCCACAAGGGCACGCAGTATTTT. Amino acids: CASSQDPGAHKGTQYF.